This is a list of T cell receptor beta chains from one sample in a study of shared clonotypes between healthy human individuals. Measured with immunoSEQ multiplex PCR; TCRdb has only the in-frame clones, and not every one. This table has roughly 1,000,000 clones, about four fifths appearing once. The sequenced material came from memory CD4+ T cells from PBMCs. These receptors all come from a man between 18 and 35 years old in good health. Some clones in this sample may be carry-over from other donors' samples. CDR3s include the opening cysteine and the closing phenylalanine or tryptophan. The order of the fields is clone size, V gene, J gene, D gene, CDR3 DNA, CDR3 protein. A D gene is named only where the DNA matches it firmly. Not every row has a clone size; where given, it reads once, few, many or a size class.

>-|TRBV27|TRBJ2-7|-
TGTGCCAGCAGCCTCAAACAGGGAAGCACCTACGAGCAGTACTTC
CASSLKQGSTYEQYF
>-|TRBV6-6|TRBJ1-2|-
TGTGCCAGCACCGCTAGTGAATCCTATGGCTACACCTTC
CASTASESYGYTF
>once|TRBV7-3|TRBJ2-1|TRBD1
TGTGCCAGCAGCTTTACTTGGACAGGGGGCGATGAGCAGTTCTTC
CASSFTWTGGDEQFF
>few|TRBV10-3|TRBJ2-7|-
TGTGCCATCAGGGGGACGGGGGACTCCTACGAGCAGTACTTC
CAIRGTGDSYEQYF
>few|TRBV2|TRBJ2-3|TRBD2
TGTGCCAGCAGTGGGACTAGCGGGAAGAGGGCAGATACGCAGTATTTT
CASSGTSGKRADTQYF
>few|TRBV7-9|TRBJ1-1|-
TGTGCCAGCGCCCGAACGGGGACAGAAGCTTTCTTT
CASARTGTEAFF
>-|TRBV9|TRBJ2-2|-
TGTGCCAGCAGCGTAGCTAACCTAGCGTCGAACACCGGGGAGCTGTTTTTT
CASSVANLASNTGELFF
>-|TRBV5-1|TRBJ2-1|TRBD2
TGCGCCAGCAGCTTGGGGGGACTACCAAGCTCCTACAATGAGCAGTTCTTC
CASSLGGLPSSYNEQFF
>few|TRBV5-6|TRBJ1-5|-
TGTGCCAGCAGCCCCCCAAACGAGCCCCAGCATTTT
CASSPPNEPQHF
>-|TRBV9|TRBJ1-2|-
TGTGCCAGCAGCGCCCCCCGGGGCCATGGCTACACCTTC
CASSAPRGHGYTF
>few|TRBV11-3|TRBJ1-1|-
TGTGCCAGCAACTTAGATTTGAACACTGAAGCTTTCTTT
CASNLDLNTEAFF
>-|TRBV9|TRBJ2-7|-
TGTGCCAGCAGCGTAGGTGGGGGGCTCATCTACGAGCAGTACTTC
CASSVGGGLIYEQYF
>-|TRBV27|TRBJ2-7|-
TGTGCCAGCAGTTTAGGACAGTACTACGAGCAGTACTTC
CASSLGQYYEQYF
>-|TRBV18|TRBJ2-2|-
TGTGCCAGCTCACCACGGCATTCCGGGGAGCTGTTTTTT
CASSPRHSGELFF
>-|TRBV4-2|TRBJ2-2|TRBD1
TGTGCCAGCAGCCAAGAAGGGACAGGGAACACCGGGGAGCTGTTTTTT
CASSQEGTGNTGELFF
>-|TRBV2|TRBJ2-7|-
TGTGCCAGCAGACTGGAGAGAACCTACGAGCAGTACTTC
CASRLERTYEQYF
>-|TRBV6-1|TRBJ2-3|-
TGTGCCAGCAGCCCCTGGCAGGATACGCAGTATTTT
CASSPWQDTQYF
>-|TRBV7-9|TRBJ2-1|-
TGTGCCAGCAGTGCTAACGGGGTGGTCTGGCAGTTTTACAATGAGCAGTTCTTC
CASSANGVVWQFYNEQFF
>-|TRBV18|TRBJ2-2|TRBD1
TGTGCCAGCTCACCCAGGGGGCGGGAAGACTCCGGGGAGCTGTTTTTT
CASSPRGREDSGELFF
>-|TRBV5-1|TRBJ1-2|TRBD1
TGCGCCAGCAGCGATCCGGGACAGGGAGGGGGCTACACCTTC
CASSDPGQGGGYTF
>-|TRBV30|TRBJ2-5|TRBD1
TGTGCCACCAAGGACAGGGACGGCGAGACCCAGTACTTC
CATKDRDGETQYF
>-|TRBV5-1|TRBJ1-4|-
TGCGCCAGCAGCTCTCGACAGGAAGGAGAGGAACTGTTTTTT
CASSSRQEGEELFF
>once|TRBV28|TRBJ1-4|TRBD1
TGTGCCAGCAGTTTAGGGATGGGGCAGGGGGGTGAAAAACTGTTTTTT
CASSLGMGQGGEKLFF
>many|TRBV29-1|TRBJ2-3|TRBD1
TGCAGCGTTGGACAGGGGGCGCCCACAGATACGCAGTATTTT
CSVGQGAPTDTQYF
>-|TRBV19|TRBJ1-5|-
TGTGCCAGTAGTATAGCGGGCGGGAGGAATCAGCCCCAGCATTTT
CASSIAGGRNQPQHF
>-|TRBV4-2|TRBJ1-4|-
TGTGCCAGCAGCCCCCGAACAGGAACCTTCAATGAAAAACTGTTTTTT
CASSPRTGTFNEKLFF
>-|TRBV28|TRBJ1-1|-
TGTGCCAGCAGCTTACAGGGTTATGAAGCTTTCTTT
CASSLQGYEAFF
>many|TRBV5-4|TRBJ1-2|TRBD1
TGTGCCAGCAGACCGGGACAGGGGGCGGACTATGGCTACACCTTC
CASRPGQGADYGYTF